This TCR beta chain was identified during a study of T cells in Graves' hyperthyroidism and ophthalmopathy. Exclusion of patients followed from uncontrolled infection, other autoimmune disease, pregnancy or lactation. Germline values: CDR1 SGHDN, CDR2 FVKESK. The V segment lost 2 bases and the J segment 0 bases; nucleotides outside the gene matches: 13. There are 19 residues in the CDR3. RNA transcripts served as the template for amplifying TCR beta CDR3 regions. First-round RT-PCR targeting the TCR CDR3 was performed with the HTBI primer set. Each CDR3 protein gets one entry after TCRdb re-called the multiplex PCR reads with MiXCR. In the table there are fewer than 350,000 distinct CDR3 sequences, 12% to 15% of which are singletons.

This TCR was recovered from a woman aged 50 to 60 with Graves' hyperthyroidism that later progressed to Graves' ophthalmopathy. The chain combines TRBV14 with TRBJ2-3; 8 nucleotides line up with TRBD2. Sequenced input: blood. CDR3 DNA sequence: TGTGCCAGCAGCCAAACCCCCTTGGGTAGCGGGGCAAGCACAGATACGCAGTATTTT. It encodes CASSQTPLGSGASTDTQYF.